Listed below are T cell receptor beta chains from one sample, sequenced in a study of technical replicates of blood from a handful of donors. Libraries were prepared by immunoSEQ multiplex PCR; TCRdb keeps only in-frame clonotypes and omits some of them. Among about 79,000 clones listed, 90% to 95% were seen once. The specimen was T cells isolated from PBMCs. All receptors derive from a human donor in good health. Both conserved end residues are part of each CDR3. D genes are given only for firm matches.

TRBJ2-5 | . | 13 | TRBV5-1 | TGCGCCAGCAGCGGGACTGGGGGAGAGACCCAGTACTTC | CASSGTGGETQYF
TRBJ2-5 | . | 14 | TRBV5-4 | TGTGCCAGCAGCTCCGGCGACTTACAAGAGACCCAGTACTTC | CASSSGDLQETQYF
TRBJ2-1 | . | 14 | TRBV6-6 | TGTGCCAGCAGTTATGGGCAGCTAAACAATGAGCAGTTCTTC | CASSYGQLNNEQFF
TRBJ2-1 | TRBD1 | 15 | TRBV6-5 | TGTGCCAGCAGTAACGGACAGGGGCGCTACAATGAGCAGTTCTTC | CASSNGQGRYNEQFF
TRBJ2-7 | TRBD1 | 14 | TRBV11-2 | TGTGCCAGCAGCAGCCCGGACAGGGTTTACGAGCAGTACTTC | CASSSPDRVYEQYF
TRBJ1-5 | . | 18 | TRBV28 | TGTGCCAGCAGTCTAGCACTTCCCGGGACTGCTAGCAATCAGCCCCAGCATTTT | CASSLALPGTASNQPQHF
TRBJ2-4 | . | 15 | TRBV2 | TGTGCCAGCAGTGAGTACCCAGGAGCCAAAAACATTCAGTACTTC | CASSEYPGAKNIQYF
TRBJ1-2 | . | 14 | TRBV18 | TGTGCCAGCTCACCACCATCACAGAACTATGGCTACACCTTC | CASSPPSQNYGYTF
TRBJ1-1 | . | 14 | TRBV9 | TGTGCCAGCAGCGTAGTCAGTCTGAACACTGAAGCTTTCTTT | CASSVVSLNTEAFF
TRBJ2-3 | . | 16 | TRBV19 | TGTGCCAGTAGTATAGTGGCCCGTGGAGGATCAGATACGCAGTATTTT | CASSIVARGGSDTQYF
TRBJ2-5 | . | 11 | TRBV7-3 | TGTGCCAGCAGCTCTCAAGAGACCCAGTACTTC | CASSSQETQYF